This TCR beta chain was recovered during a study of vaccination and CD4 T cells after COVID-19. Study information: Post-diagnosis, post-COVID samples were collected after a median approximately 100 days, ranging 35 to 161. Overlapping SARS-CoV-2, HCoV-NL63, HCoV-OC43 and HCoV-229E spike peptides were used to stimulate cells. Control cultures, each given a CEFX pool, an HIV-1 Nef pool, or no peptide, were included.

Treatment reported: roughly ten-day PBMC culture with coronavirus spike peptide pools or control peptides (ViraFEST assay). V was cut by 4 bases and J by 3 bases, with 16 bases left in between. Germline V CDR1 and CDR2: ENHRY, SYGVKD. CDR3 length equals 16 residues. Points on this clonotype: Its specificity is unknown.

The Oncomine TCR Beta short-read assay was what sequenced the DNA obtained from cultured CD4+ T cells. Each CDR3 protein gets one entry after TCRdb re-called the PCR reads with MiXCR. This sample has 20,000 to 30,000 distinct CDR3 sequences, with 50% found just once. The sequenced sample was CD4+ T cells from blood, cultured in vitro, obtained before SARS-CoV-2 vaccination. The chain has TRBV10-3 and TRBJ1-5, with a possible D match to TRBD1 (6 bases). The sequence was collected from a human donor who received a COVID-19 vaccine. The CDR3 sequence is CAISASVQGHNQPQHF. CDR3 nucleotide sequence: TGTGCCATCAGTGCCTCGGTACAGGGCCACAATCAGCCCCAGCATTTT.